This TCR beta chain was captured in a study of cytomegalovirus exposure and HLA in healthy donors. Study outcomes and limitations: The authors enumerated roughly 180 TCR beta chains as linked to cytomegalovirus. Highly shared sequence variants in one cluster were likely a sequencing artifact. TCR beta V segments were, for the most part, productive about 87% or about 30% of the time in an earlier analysis. Within a later analysis, the majority of CMV-associated TCR beta chains appeared HLA-restricted.

Primers: 60 Vbeta forward and 13 Jbeta reverse. Using immunoSEQ multiplex PCR, the repertoire was profiled, and TCRdb retains in-frame clones only, with some absent. The data show about 200,000 clones, approximately 80% seen once. V lost 6 bases and J 0 bases, leaving 12 bases between the germline ends. Germline loops: CDR1 MNHEY, CDR2 SVGAGI. The CDR3 is 14 residues long. In regard to this clone: Its specificity is not known.

Material for sequencing was PBMCs. This receptor was identified in a man aged 30-40 years in good health and CMV-seronegative. The rearrangement joins TRBV6-5 to TRBJ2-7; maybe TRBD2 (6 bases). The CDR3 DNA reads TGTGCCAGCAGCCCACTGGACTACTCCTACGAGCAGTACTTC. As protein: CASSPLDYSYEQYF.